The 13 T cell receptor beta chains in this list originate from one sample, sequenced in a study of CD8 T cells in Susac syndrome. The RNA, about 0.45 to 1 ug, was put through reverse transcription using random hexamers. TCRdb re-derived calls from the immunoSEQ multiplex PCR reads in MiXCR, one entry per CDR3 protein. In the table there are 180,000 or so distinct CDR3 sequences, 90% to 95% of which are singletons. The material sequenced was CD4+ T cells from PBMCs. The source is a human donor in good health.

V gene TRBV6-2 or TRBV6-3 combines with J gene TRBJ1-5; no firm D call. Trimming stripped 4 bases from V and 6 bases from J, with 7 bases between. The CDR3 is 12 residues long. Germline V gene data show CDR1 as MNHEY and CDR2 as SVGEGT. CDR3 sequence reads: CASSFGVQPQHF. In DNA, the CDR3 is TGTGCCAGCAGTTTCGGTGTTCAGCCCCAGCATTTT.

The chain joins TRBV3-1 to TRBJ1-6; no firm D call. The V gene's germline CDR1 is LGHDT and CDR2 YNNKEL (reference sequence). V dropped 4 bases and J dropped 11 bases, with 12 bases sitting between them. This CDR3 has 13 amino acids. The CDR3 loop is CASSPSQGTPLHF. The CDR3 nucleotides are TGTGCCAGCAGCCCCTCCCAAGGAACACCCCTCCACTTT.

The chain is built from TRBV20-1 and TRBJ1-2; 7 bases map to TRBD1. The CDR3 is 12 amino acids. Germline-derived CDR1 and CDR2 are DFQATT and SNEGSKA (reference sequence). J gave up 2 bases and V 3 bases, and 0 bases lay outside the gene matches. The DNA for the CDR3 is TGCAGTGCTAGGACAGGGAACTATGGCTACACCTTC. Amino acids: CSARTGNYGYTF.

This clonotype showed up just a few times. This chain links TRBV30 with TRBJ1-2; the D gene is possibly TRBD1 (5 bases). V was cut by 1 base and J by 7 bases, with 13 bases left in between. This CDR3 is 13 amino acids long. Germline V gives CDR1 GTSNPN, CDR2 SVGIG (reference sequence). The CDR3 spells CAWSAAGVGGYTF. As DNA, the CDR3 is TGTGCCTGGAGTGCTGCGGGGGTTGGTGGCTACACCTTC.

CDR3 sequence: CASSPNRGSGSPLHF. The CDR3 nucleotides are TGTGCCAGCAGCCCCAACAGGGGTAGTGGCTCACCCCTCCACTTT. The chain couples TRBV7-2 to TRBJ1-6; 7 bases map to TRBD1. Per germline, CDR1 SGHTA and CDR2 FQGNSA. The junction had 11 bases not matched to a gene; V was cut back by 5 bases and J by 10 bases. This CDR3 is 15 amino acids long.

The chain employs TRBV7-9 and TRBJ2-5; unclear D gene. The CDR3 covers 13 residues. Trimming pared 4 bases from V and 3 bases from J, leaving 9 bases between. CDR1 and CDR2 from the germline V gene are SEHNR and FQNEAQ (reference sequence). CDR3 DNA: TGTGCCAGCAGCTCCTCGACTGAAGAGACCCAGTACTTC. Translating it yields CASSSSTEETQYF.

This CDR3 is CASSEGSGPYGYTF. Written as DNA, the CDR3 is TGCGCCAGCAGCGAGGGGAGTGGTCCTTATGGCTACACCTTC. The rearrangement joins TRBV5-1 to TRBJ1-2; TRBD1 might be the D (5 bases). V shed 4 bases and J shed 5 bases, with 15 bases lying between them. Germline V lookup: CDR1 SGHRS, CDR2 YFSETQ. There are 14 residues in the CDR3.

The chain carries TRBV6-4 and TRBJ2-7; 9 bases map to TRBD1. The junction had 5 bases not matched to a gene; V was cut back by 5 bases and J by 6 bases. Germline V gene lookup returns CDR1 MRHNA and CDR2 SNTAGT. The CDR3 loop spans 13 amino acids. Here the CDR3 reads CASSLDRGGEQYF. The CDR3 DNA reads as TGTGCCAGCAGTTTGGACAGGGGAGGCGAGCAGTACTTC.

The chain uses TRBV9 and TRBJ2-5, with D perhaps TRBD2 (5 bases). The CDR3 extends over 16 amino acids. Germline loops: CDR1 SGDLS, CDR2 YYNGEE. Trimming cost V 0 bases and J 5 bases, with 17 bases left between them. The CDR3 here is CASSVDGIEGRETQYF. As DNA, the CDR3 is TGTGCCAGCAGCGTAGACGGGATTGAAGGGCGGGAGACCCAGTACTTC.

The V call is TRBV20-1, the J call TRBJ2-1; 8 bases are shared with TRBD2. The J segment lost 4 bases and the V segment lost 6 bases, leaving 11 bases of the junction unmatched. Germline V gives CDR1 DFQATT, CDR2 SNEGSKA (reference sequence). This CDR3 is 15 amino acids long. The CDR3 coding sequence is TGCAGTGCCATCCCCCTTCAGCGGGGGTACAATGAGCAGTTCTTC. This translates into CSAIPLQRGYNEQFF.

This clonotype appeared once. This chain joins TRBV15 and TRBJ2-7, with D unclear. The CDR3 is 13 amino acids. V was cut by 0 bases and J by 4 bases, with 7 bases left in between. Germline CDR1 LNHNV, CDR2 YYDKDF (reference sequence). CDR3 in DNA: TGTGCCACCAGCAGAGACGGCCAGTACGAGCAGTACTTC. This gives the protein CATSRDGQYEQYF. The full variable domain, with the rest looked up from reference TRBV15 and TRBJ2-7, is DAMVIQNPRYQVTQFGKPVTLSCSQTLNHNVMYWYQQKSSQAPKLLFHYYDKDFNNEADTPDNFQSRRPNTSFCFLDIRSPGLGDTAMYLCATSRDGQYEQYFGPGTRLTVT.

V gene TRBV29-1 combines with J gene TRBJ1-1; D not resolved. The CDR3 has 12 residues. The germline CDR1 and CDR2 sequences are SQVTM and ANQGSEA. The V end lost 3 bases, the J end lost 8 bases, and 13 bases lay between the germline ends. The CDR3 DNA sequence: TGCAGCGTTGACCCGCCCGTAAAAGAAGCTTTCTTT. It translates to CSVDPPVKEAFF.

The rearrangement links TRBV5-4 to TRBJ2-7; 13 bases fit TRBD2. V lost 3 bases to trimming and J lost 4 bases; unmatched junction nucleotides: 4. Germline assignment: CDR1 SGHNT and CDR2 YYREEE (reference sequence). The CDR3 extends over 15 amino acids. Written as DNA, the CDR3 is TGTGCCAGCAGCTCCCGGACTAGCGGGGGTTACGAGCAGTACTTC. Encoded protein: CASSSRTSGGYEQYF.